These 28 T cell receptor beta chains originate from one sample sequenced in a study of vaccination and CD4 T cells after COVID-19. Once obtained from cultured CD4+ T cells, the DNA was sequenced using the Oncomine TCR Beta short-read assay. MiXCR, applied by TCRdb to the PCR reads, yields one record per CDR3 protein. The sample has more than 12,000 distinct CDR3 sequences, about 30% seen once. Which antigens these TCRs recognize remains unknown. Treatment of the sample: roughly 10-day PBMC culture with coronavirus spike peptide pools or control peptides (ViraFEST assay). Sequences were obtained from cultured CD4+ T cells from blood. Receptors originate from a human donor with COVID-19.

This rearrangement joins TRBV5-4 to TRBJ2-7; D may match TRBD1 or TRBD2 (5 bases each). Germline loops: CDR1 SGHNT, CDR2 YYREEE (reference sequence). Deletions cut 3 bases from V and 3 bases from J, with 19 bases between. The CDR3 consists of 16 residues. The DNA for the CDR3 is TGTGCCAGCAGCTCCTCTGCCTCGGGGCTACGCTACGAGCAGTACTTC. Its protein product is CASSSSASGLRYEQYF.

V usage is TRBV5-1 and J usage is TRBJ2-7; D is possibly TRBD2 (6 bases). Germline-derived CDR1 and CDR2 are SGHRS and YFSETQ. V shed 1 base and J shed 3 bases, with 11 bases lying between them. The CDR3 totals 14 residues. The DNA of the CDR3 is TGCGCCAGCAGCTTGAGACGCGGGATCTACGAGCAGTACTTC. Translated: CASSLRRGIYEQYF.

This clonotype has a handful of counts. V is TRBV20-1 and J is TRBJ1-4; tentatively, D is TRBD1 (5 bases). Germline CDR1 reads DFQATT; CDR2 reads SNEGSKA (reference sequence). Between the trimmed V and J ends, which lost 5 bases and 6 bases, there was a span of 10 bases. The CDR3 totals 12 residues. CDR3 coding DNA: TGCAGTGCTCCTGGGGGGGATGAAAAACTGTTTTTT. Its translation is CSAPGGDEKLFF.

This clonotype rates as medium-sized (0.01 to 0.1%). This chain links TRBV7-2 with TRBJ1-5; tentatively, D is TRBD1 (5 bases). The CDR3 spans 15 residues. V lost 2 bases to trimming and J lost 1 base, with 9 bases between them. Germline values: CDR1 SGHTA, CDR2 FQGNSA. DNA for the CDR3: TGTGCCAGCAGCTTACAGGGCTCCAGCAATCAGCCCCAGCATTTT. It is translated as CASSLQGSSNQPQHF. The whole variable domain, remainder taken from reference TRBV7-2 and TRBJ1-5, is GAGVSQSPSNKVTEKGKDVELRCDPISGHTALYWYRQSLGQGLEFLIYFQGNSAPDKSGLPSDRFSAERTGGSVSTLTIQRTQQEDSAVYLCASSLQGSSNQPQHFGDGTRLSIL.

The table lists this clonotype with a few counts. The genes are TRBV19 and TRBJ2-5, with 12 bases lining up with TRBD2. This CDR3 contains 15 residues. The J segment lost 4 bases and the V segment lost 7 bases, leaving 7 bases of the junction unmatched. Germline V CDR1 and CDR2: LNHDA, SQIVND (reference sequence). The CDR3 loop reads CASTSLAGGRETQYF. The CDR3 bases are TGTGCCAGTACCAGCCTAGCGGGGGGGCGAGAGACCCAGTACTTC.

This clonotype was picked up a small number of times. The V gene is TRBV20-1, the J gene TRBJ1-4; TRBD1 matches 7 bases. J lost 6 bases, V lost 5 bases, and 6 bases had no gene match. The CDR3 spans 13 residues. CDR1 is DFQATT and CDR2 is SNEGSKA in the germline V gene (reference sequence). CDR3 coding DNA: TGCAGTGCTTACAGGGGATCTTATGAAAAACTGTTTTTT. This encodes CSAYRGSYEKLFF.

This clonotype was observed a handful of times. The chain joins TRBV10-1 to TRBJ1-1, with D unresolved. Germline V CDR1 and CDR2: WNHNN, SYGVQD (reference sequence). Trimming took 5 bases from V and 1 from J, leaving 14 bases between them. This CDR3 has 15 amino acids. The CDR3 loop reads CASSPLGLGNTEAFF. CDR3 coding DNA: TGCGCCAGCAGTCCCCTCGGATTGGGGAACACTGAAGCTTTCTTT.

This clonotype has just a few counts. V and J are TRBV20-1 and TRBJ1-3; D not resolved. The ends were cut back, 5 bases at V and 2 bases at J, with 10 bases in the middle. From germline, CDR1 is DFQATT and CDR2 SNEGSKA (reference sequence). The CDR3 loop spans 13 amino acids. DNA for the CDR3: TGCAGTGCTTCTCCGGACCCTGGAAACACCATATATTTT. This codes for CSASPDPGNTIYF.

This sequence joins TRBV6-1 and TRBJ1-6; no reliable D call. This CDR3 spans 16 amino acids. Looked up from germline, CDR1 is MNHNS and CDR2 is SASEGT. Trimming cost V 6 bases and J 5 bases, with 17 bases left between them. CDR3 in amino acids: CASSPTTRENNSPLHF. The CDR3 DNA is TGTGCCAGCAGCCCCACGACACGAGAAAATAATTCACCCCTCCACTTT.

A remark on this clonotype: The junction departs from germline at one end; a sequencing error may be responsible. The chain employs TRBV20-1 and TRBJ2-5; 11 bases are a match to TRBD1. CDR3 length: 12 amino acids. Per germline, CDR1 DFQATT and CDR2 SNEGSKA (reference sequence). In DNA, the CDR3 is TGCAGTGCGGACAGGGGGCAAGACACCCAGTACTTC. Translated, it gives CSADRGQDTQYF.

This clonotype is classed as medium-sized. The gene calls are TRBV24-1 and TRBJ1-2, with unresolved D. The CDR3 covers 13 residues. CDR1 and CDR2 from the germline V gene are KGHDR and SFDVKD. V was pared by 5 bases and J by 2 bases, with 8 bases between. This CDR3 is CATSAKSNYGYTF. The CDR3 DNA sequence: TGTGCCACCAGTGCGAAATCCAACTATGGCTACACCTTC.

This clonotype was observed a handful of times. This chain joins TRBV27 and TRBJ2-7; D is unclear. V was shortened by 3 bases and J by 0 bases, with 9 bases between the two germline ends. Germline CDR1 reads MNHEY; CDR2 reads SMNVEV (reference sequence). This CDR3 contains 14 residues. CDR3 sequence reads: CASSFGVGSYEQYF. The DNA of the CDR3 is TGTGCCAGCAGTTTTGGGGTAGGCTCCTACGAGCAGTACTTC.

The chain joins TRBV5-8 to TRBJ1-5; no definite D call. The ends were cut back, 4 bases at V and 5 bases at J, with 13 bases in the middle. The CDR3 consists of 14 residues. Germline-derived CDR1 and CDR2 are SGHTS and YDEGEE. CDR3 nucleotides: TGTGCCAGCAGCAAGACGGTGACTTATCAGCCCCAGCATTTT. It translates to CASSKTVTYQPQHF. Full variable domain (outside the CDR3, taken from reference TRBV5-8 and TRBJ1-5): EAGVTQSPTHLIKTRGQQATLRCSPISGHTSVYWYQQALGLGLQFLLWYDEGEERNRGNFPPRFSGRQFPNYSSELNVNALELEDSALYLCASSKTVTYQPQHFGDGTRLSIL.

This clonotype was counted only a few times. The chain carries TRBV20-1 and TRBJ2-1, with TRBD2 matching over 10 bases. V dropped 3 bases and J dropped 8; count of bases not matched to a gene: 13. The V gene's germline CDR1 is DFQATT and CDR2 SNEGSKA (reference sequence). The CDR3 is 16 amino acids. CDR3 amino acids: CSARMVAGGHSYEQFF. The CDR3 DNA reads TGCAGTGCTAGGATGGTAGCGGGGGGACATAGCTATGAGCAGTTCTTC.

This clonotype was counted once. The genes are TRBV19 and TRBJ1-6; a possible D gene is TRBD1 (6 bases). The V gene's germline CDR1 is LNHDA and CDR2 SQIVND (reference sequence). V was pared by 2 bases and J by 5 bases, with 10 bases between. This CDR3 has 15 amino acids. In nucleotides, the CDR3 is TGTGCCAGTAGTATACAGGGGACGAATAATTCACCCCTCCACTTT. The encoded protein is CASSIQGTNNSPLHF.

This clonotype turned up a few times. The chain recombines TRBV5-1 with TRBJ2-2; TRBD1 matches 8 bases. Per germline, CDR1 SGHRS and CDR2 YFSETQ. The CDR3 has 16 residues. Unmatched junction bases numbered 10, after V lost 3 bases and J lost 6 bases. The CDR3 spells CASSSKQGVFPGELFF. The CDR3 DNA sequence: TGCGCCAGCAGCTCGAAACAGGGGGTGTTTCCCGGGGAGCTGTTTTTT.

The chain is built from TRBV4-3 and TRBJ1-2; D not certain. V dropped 4 bases and J dropped 11 bases, with 17 bases sitting between them. The CDR3 has 13 amino acids. Germline-derived CDR1 and CDR2 are LGHNA and YSLEER. CDR3 region: CASSRNVRERYTF. The CDR3 bases are TGCGCCAGCAGCCGGAACGTGCGTGAGAGGTACACCTTC.

The chain couples TRBV5-1 to TRBJ2-1; D might be TRBD1 or TRBD2, each matching 6 bases. From germline, CDR1 is SGHRS and CDR2 YFSETQ. The CDR3 is 11 residues long. V was trimmed by 6 bases and J by 9 bases, leaving 10 bases between them. CDR3 region: CASIEGGEQFF. The CDR3 DNA reads TGCGCCAGCATCGAGGGGGGTGAGCAGTTCTTC.

This chain uses TRBV5-6 with TRBJ2-5; 9 bases align to TRBD2. Per the germline V gene, CDR1 is SGHDT and CDR2 is YYEEEE. Trimming at V came to 4 bases and at J to 4 bases, leaving 11 bases not matched to a gene. This CDR3 spans 16 amino acids. The CDR3 here is CASSLLAGTSRETQYF. The DNA for the CDR3 is TGTGCCAGCAGCCTATTGGCAGGGACTAGCAGAGAGACCCAGTACTTC.

This clonotype has just a few counts. The chain carries TRBV20-1 and TRBJ2-1, with 11 bases identical to TRBD2. The CDR3 runs to 15 residues. CDR1 is DFQATT, CDR2 SNEGSKA, per germline (reference sequence). V lost 1 base, J lost 12 bases, and 11 bases stayed unmatched. The CDR3 region has the DNA TGCAGTGCTAGAGTGCCCGGGACTAGCGGTCTAACGCAGTTCTTC. It yields the protein CSARVPGTSGLTQFF.

With respect to this clonotype: It is unclear where the CDR3 begins or ends on the DNA, so no DNA is shown, and the CDR3 is as TCRdb lists it. CDR3 region: CASTNQTSMYLCATGPLYEQYF. The chain links TRBV11-3 to TRBJ2-7; the tabulated D call, TRBD2, remains unverified against the DNA. 22 amino acids form the CDR3, both terminal residues included. In germline, CDR1 is SGHNT, CDR2 YENEEA.

This clonotype was counted a few times. The chain couples TRBV19 to TRBJ2-2; D perhaps matches TRBD2 (6 bases). The CDR3 consists of 16 residues. Germline V gives CDR1 LNHDA, CDR2 SQIVND (reference sequence). The V end lost 3 bases, the J end lost 0 bases, and 11 bases lay between the germline ends. CDR3 region: CASSMLGGTNTGELFF. The CDR3 DNA sequence: TGTGCCAGTAGTATGCTGGGAGGCACGAACACCGGGGAGCTGTTTTTT.

This sequence joins TRBV7-3 and TRBJ2-2; 8 nucleotides match TRBD2. Germline V CDR1 and CDR2: SGHTA, FQGTGA. This CDR3 is built from 16 residues. Trimming removed 2 bases from V and 1 base from J; junction bases left unmatched: 3. CDR3 sequence reads: CASSLGGGLNTGELFF. CDR3 DNA sequence: TGTGCCAGCAGCTTAGGCGGGGGGCTGAACACCGGGGAGCTGTTTTTT.

This clonotype was observed a handful of times. V and J are TRBV12-3 or TRBV12-4 and TRBJ1-5, with 8 bases aligning to TRBD1. This CDR3 is 14 amino acids long. With 5 bases clipped from V and 2 bases from J, the junction kept 2 bases outside the gene matches. Here the CDR3 DNA reads TGTGCCAGCAGTCCGACAGGGGGCAATCAGCCCCAGCATTTT. Translated: CASSPTGGNQPQHF.

In this sample, this clonotype turned up once. The junction and the germline gene differ at one end; a read error may be behind it. The chain is built from TRBV6-1 and TRBJ2-5; D is unresolved. The germline gives CDR1 MNHNS, CDR2 SASEGT. The CDR3 sequence is 14 residues long. CDR3: CVSTEGFGVETQYF. As DNA, the CDR3 is TGTGTCAGCACCGAAGGGTTCGGTGTGGAGACCCAGTACTTC.

The chain recombines TRBV21-1 with TRBJ2-5. TRBV21-1 is a pseudogene locus. This CDR3 has 12 residues. The DNA of the CDR3 is TGTGCCAGCAGCGTTAGCCTAGAGACCCAGTACTTC. It codes for CASSVSLETQYF.

V and J are TRBV5-1 and TRBJ2-3; TRBD2 is a possible D gene (6 bases). The CDR3 consists of 15 residues. Germline CDR1 and CDR2: SGHRS and YFSETQ. Trimming pared 4 bases from V and 3 bases from J, leaving 15 bases between. The chain's CDR3 is CASSAAGTLTDTQYF. The CDR3 DNA is TGCGCCAGCAGCGCCGCGGGGACCTTGACAGATACGCAGTATTTT.

The CDR3 DNA reads as TGCAGTGCTAGGAAGTCGGGGGGCTACAATGAGCAGTTCTTC. Its translation: CSARKSGGYNEQFF. The rearrangement joins TRBV20-1 to TRBJ2-1; 7 bases fit TRBD2. Germline assignment: CDR1 DFQATT and CDR2 SNEGSKA (reference sequence). The trim removed 3 bases at V and 3 bases at J, leaving 5 bases unmatched. The CDR3 consists of 14 residues.